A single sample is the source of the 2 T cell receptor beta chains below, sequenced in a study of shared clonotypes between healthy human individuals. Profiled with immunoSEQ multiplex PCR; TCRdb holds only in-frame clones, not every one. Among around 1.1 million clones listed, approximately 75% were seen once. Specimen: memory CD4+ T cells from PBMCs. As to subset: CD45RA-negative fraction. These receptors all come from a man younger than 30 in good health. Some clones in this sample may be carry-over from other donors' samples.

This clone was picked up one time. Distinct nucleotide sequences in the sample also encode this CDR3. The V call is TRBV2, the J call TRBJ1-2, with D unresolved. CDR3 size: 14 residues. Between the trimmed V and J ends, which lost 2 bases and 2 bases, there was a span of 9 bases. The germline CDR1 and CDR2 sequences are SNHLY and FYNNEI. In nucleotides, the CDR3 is TGTGCCAGCAGTGAATCTACGTCCAACTATGGCTACACCTTC. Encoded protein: CASSESTSNYGYTF.

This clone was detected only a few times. In nucleotides, the CDR3 is TGCGCCAGCAGCCATCTAGCGGGAGGGAGCTCCTACGAGCAGTACTTC. This encodes CASSHLAGGSSYEQYF. This chain links TRBV4-3 with TRBJ2-7; 12 bases map to TRBD2. The trim removed 3 bases at V and 0 bases at J, leaving 3 bases unmatched. This CDR3 spans 16 amino acids. Germline V gene data show CDR1 as LGHNA and CDR2 as YSLEER.